This T cell receptor beta chain emerged from a study of blood T cell repertoires in COVID-19. Background on the study: Samples taken during acute and convalescent COVID-19 were collected in the United States, Italy and Spain. The cDNA or gDNA used as material had been derived from T cells, B-cell-depleted T cells, or PBMCs.

Per the original methods: Quantification of nucleated cells was approximated via reference gene primer amplification. TCRdb's table, derived via immunoSEQ multiplex PCR, lists solely in-frame clones and lacks some. V and J calls and clone size come straight from that table; D and trimming were deduced from the DNA. The data hold under 250,000 clones, with roughly nine tenths observed a single time. Patients at the Seattle site were enrolled during active infection and followed longitudinally. V lost 2 bases and J lost 3; bases outside the gene matches: 6. Germline V gives CDR1 MNHEY, CDR2 SVGEGT. This CDR3 has 16 residues.

The J gene is TRBJ2-1, the V gene TRBV6-2 or TRBV6-3; TRBD2 matches at 8 bases. The receptor's source is a man aged 55 to 70 with COVID-19, enrolled during active disease. Sequenced: peripheral blood. CDR3 DNA sequence: TGTGCCAGCAGTTACATCCGGGAGGGGGGCTACAATGAGCAGTTCTTC. Residues: CASSYIREGGYNEQFF.